This TCR beta chain was retrieved from a study of blood T cell repertoires in COVID-19. The assay was immunoSEQ multiplex PCR, and TCRdb's table has in-frame clones only and misses some. The data contain approximately 150,000 clones, about 80% of them singletons. The source material was peripheral blood. The clonotype comes from a woman at least 80 years old with acute or convalescent COVID-19.

In nucleotides, the CDR3 is TGTGCCACCAGTGGACAGGGGGCCACCTCGGTTAATGAGCAGTTCTTC. It codes for CATSGQGATSVNEQFF. V gene TRBV24-1 combines with J gene TRBJ2-1; the match to TRBD1 covers 10 bases. This CDR3 is 16 amino acids long. With V trimmed by 5 bases and J by 7 bases, 10 bases remained unmatched. CDR1 is KGHDR, CDR2 SFDVKD, per germline.